The entry below gives a single TCR beta chain sequence along with its context. Its antigen is not known. The sample belongs to a study of shared clonotypes between healthy human individuals. CDR1 and CDR2 from the germline V gene are SGDLS and YYNGEE. V dropped 3 bases and J dropped 8 bases, with 14 bases sitting between them. The CDR3 is 13 amino acids. Whole-study findings and limits: Compared with clonotypes that all four donors shared, non-shared clonotypes had lower generation probabilities. Only blood samples were collected, and tissue repertoires likely differ.

There were only Caucasian adults among the donors, and all lived in Nashville, Tennessee. TCRdb's copy holds only in-frame clones and misses some; the assay was immunoSEQ multiplex PCR. The sample lists some 360,000 clones, about 70% occurring once. The rearrangement links TRBV9 to TRBJ1-2; D may be TRBD1 (6 bases). The TCR originated in a man under 40 in good health. Sequenced input: memory CD4+ T cells sorted from blood. The subset is: CD45RA-negative fraction. This chain's CDR3 is CASSATGTRGYTF. The CDR3 coding sequence is TGTGCCAGCAGCGCAACAGGGACCAGGGGCTACACCTTC.